Below, 31 T cell receptor beta chains from the same sample are listed, as sequenced in a study of spatial heterogeneity in lung cancer. TCRdb analysed the 5' RACE reads with MiXCR anew, one entry per CDR3 protein. The sample contains tens of thousands of distinct CDR3 sequences, approximately 8.2% of which appear only once. Time point noted: sample taken at primary tumor resection. Extraction of whole RNA from tumor, nontumor lung or frozen PBMC preceded unsorted sequencing. Sequencing used PBMCs, obtained at surgery. Receptor source: a male donor with early-stage non-small cell lung cancer.

V usage is TRBV5-1 and J usage is TRBJ2-2, with TRBD2 matching over 7 bases. CDR1 is SGHRS and CDR2 is YFSETQ in the germline V gene. This CDR3 has 15 amino acids. The junction had 5 bases not matched to a gene; V was cut back by 4 bases and J by 2 bases. CDR3 protein: CASSPIAGNTGELFF. The CDR3 region has the DNA TGCGCCAGCAGCCCTATAGCGGGTAACACCGGGGAGCTGTTTTTT.

This clonotype was found many times. V usage is TRBV28 and J usage is TRBJ2-7, with unresolved D. The ends were cut back, 1 base at V and 3 bases at J, with 7 bases in the middle. Germline V gives CDR1 MDHEN, CDR2 SYDVKM. This CDR3 spans 13 amino acids. In nucleotides, the CDR3 is TGTGCCAGCAGTTTATCGCAGAACTACGAGCAGTACTTC. Protein sequence: CASSLSQNYEQYF.

This clonotype was seen at least ten times. CDR3: CASSPQGRNNEQFF. The CDR3 coding sequence is TGTGCCAGCAGCCCACAGGGCAGAAACAATGAGCAGTTCTTC. The chain is built from TRBV7-9 and TRBJ2-1; D is possibly TRBD1 (6 bases). This CDR3 spans 14 amino acids. CDR1 is SEHNR and CDR2 is FQNEAQ in the germline V gene (reference sequence). V dropped 5 bases and J dropped 5 bases, with 13 bases sitting between them.

The rearrangement links TRBV7-2 to TRBJ2-1; 11 bases are a match to TRBD2. Germline loops: CDR1 SGHTA, CDR2 FQGNSA. The junction had 10 bases not matched to a gene; V was cut back by 5 bases and J by 4 bases. The CDR3 is 17 residues long. Here the CDR3 reads CASSGRLAGGPYNEQFF. CDR3 bases: TGTGCCAGCAGCGGGAGGCTAGCGGGGGGCCCTTACAATGAGCAGTTCTTC.

This clonotype came up many times. The chain joins TRBV10-3 to TRBJ2-2; D may correspond to TRBD1 or TRBD2 (5 bases each). Germline CDR1 reads ENHRY; CDR2 reads SYGVKD. V lost 3 bases to trimming and J lost 6 bases, with 8 bases between them. The CDR3 runs to 13 residues. DNA of the CDR3: TGTGCCATCAGTGACAGGGAGCCCGGGGAGCTGTTTTTT. Its translation is CAISDREPGELFF.

This clonotype was counted a few times. The chain is built from TRBV6-5 and TRBJ1-2; the match to TRBD1 covers 8 bases. The CDR3 loop spans 15 amino acids. Trimming cost V 3 bases and J 2 bases; bases outside gene matches: 5. Germline V CDR1 and CDR2: MNHEY, SVGAGI. Written as DNA, the CDR3 is TGTGCCAGCAGTTATCGCGGGGACAGGAACTATGGCTACACCTTC. This codes for CASSYRGDRNYGYTF.

This clonotype was counted ten times or more. The V gene is TRBV29-1, the J gene TRBJ2-7; possibly TRBD1 for D (5 bases). Germline assignment: CDR1 SQVTM and CDR2 ANQGSEA. The V end lost 4 bases, the J end lost 2 bases, and 12 bases lay between the germline ends. The CDR3 contains 13 residues. The CDR3 sequence is CSVGQGRTYEQYF. CDR3 in DNA: TGCAGCGTTGGGCAGGGAAGGACCTACGAGCAGTACTTC.

This clonotype was recorded at least ten times. The chain carries TRBV3-1 and TRBJ2-5; D remains unclear. The CDR3 runs 12 residues. Between the trimmed V and J ends, which lost 0 bases and 5 bases, there was a span of 4 bases. Looked up from germline, CDR1 is LGHDT and CDR2 is YNNKEL (reference sequence). CDR3 protein: CASSQDTETQYF. As DNA, the CDR3 is TGTGCCAGCAGCCAAGATACCGAGACCCAGTACTTC.

This clonotype appeared a few times. The V call is TRBV24-1, the J call TRBJ2-3; TRBD2 is a possible D gene (5 bases). V lost 4 bases and J 0 bases, leaving 7 bases between the germline ends. The CDR3 is 14 residues long. Per germline, CDR1 KGHDR and CDR2 SFDVKD. The CDR3 region is CATSDPSSTDTQYF. CDR3 DNA sequence: TGTGCCACCAGTGACCCTAGCAGCACAGATACGCAGTATTTT.

The V and J genes are TRBV2 and TRBJ1-2; D ambiguous. Deletions cut 7 bases from V and 8 bases from J, with 5 bases between. This CDR3 has 9 amino acids. The germline V gene has CDR1 SNHLY and CDR2 FYNNEI. The chain's CDR3 is CASTGGYTF. The CDR3 bases are TGTGCCAGCACGGGCGGCTACACCTTC.

This clonotype was found many times. The rearrangement links TRBV18 to TRBJ2-5; D gene ambiguous. V lost 5 bases and J 1 base, leaving 8 bases between the germline ends. The germline V gene encodes CDR1 KGHSH and CDR2 LQKENI. CDR3 size: 13 residues. DNA for the CDR3: TGTGCCAGCTCAGCCAAGCCCCAAGAGACCCAGTACTTC. Protein product: CASSAKPQETQYF.

Ten or more counts support this clonotype. This sequence joins TRBV11-2 and TRBJ1-1; tentative D call: TRBD1 (5 bases). The CDR3 extends over 15 amino acids. V was pared by 7 bases and J by 4 bases, with 19 bases between. Germline V gene sequence: CDR1 SGHAT, CDR2 FQNNGV. The CDR3 region has the DNA TGTGCCAGCACCACCCCAGGGCGCAGGAGCACTGAAGCTTTCTTT. This encodes CASTTPGRRSTEAFF.

This clonotype was seen ten or more times. The chain couples TRBV4-3 to TRBJ2-5; a possible D gene is TRBD1 (6 bases). Germline lookup yields CDR1 LGHNA and CDR2 YSLEER. Trimming pared 0 bases from V and 5 bases from J, leaving 10 bases between. The CDR3 covers 14 residues. CDR3 DNA: TGCGCCAGCAGCCAAGACAGGGGCGCGGAGACCCAGTACTTC. It translates to CASSQDRGAETQYF.

A few counts support this clonotype. This sequence joins TRBV11-2 and TRBJ1-4; 9 nucleotides match TRBD1. The length of the CDR3 is 15 residues. Germline CDR1 reads SGHAT; CDR2 reads FQNNGV. The V gene end was trimmed by 3 bases and the J gene end by 4 bases; junction bases not matched to a gene: 3. CDR3 protein: CASSFGTGFNEKLFF. The CDR3, as DNA: TGTGCCAGCAGCTTTGGGACAGGGTTTAATGAAAAACTGTTTTTT.

This clonotype was detected only a few times. V and J are TRBV20-1 and TRBJ2-1; tentative D call: TRBD2 (7 bases). The CDR3 sequence is 16 residues long. Trimming took 1 base from V and 3 from J, leaving 16 bases between them. CDR1 DFQATT and CDR2 SNEGSKA come from the germline V gene (reference sequence). CDR3 nucleotides: TGCAGTGCTAGAGTCCCGGACGGGGGGCTCTACAATGAGCAGTTCTTC. Translation gives CSARVPDGGLYNEQFF.

This clonotype was found many times. The rearrangement uses TRBV30 and TRBJ2-1; D might be TRBD1 or TRBD2, each matching 5 bases. The CDR3 covers 15 residues. Trimming removed 4 bases at V and 4 bases at J, with 17 bases between. Germline loops: CDR1 GTSNPN, CDR2 SVGIG (reference sequence). In DNA form, the CDR3 reads TGTGCCTGGAACACCGGGGTAGGGGCATACAATGAGCAGTTCTTC. It codes for CAWNTGVGAYNEQFF. Filled out from reference TRBV30 and TRBJ2-1, the complete variable domain reads SQTIHQWPATLVQPVGSPLSLECTVEGTSNPNLYWYRQAAGRGLQLLFYSVGIGQISSEVPQNLSASRPQDRQFILSSKKLLLSDSGFYLCAWNTGVGAYNEQFFGPGTRLTVL.

In its sample, this clonotype was seen a few times. The J gene is TRBJ2-1, the V gene TRBV7-2; D gene unclear. CDR1 is SGHTA, CDR2 FQGNSA, per germline. V was cut by 5 bases and J by 2 bases, with 10 bases left in between. This CDR3 spans 14 amino acids. CDR3 coding DNA: TGTGCCAGCAGCACCCGACAAACCTACAATGAGCAGTTCTTC. It specifies CASSTRQTYNEQFF.

This clonotype was seen a few times. V is TRBV7-2 and J is TRBJ1-5; perhaps TRBD1 as D (5 bases). The ends were cut back, 3 bases at V and 1 base at J, with 10 bases in the middle. The CDR3 consists of 15 residues. The germline CDR1 and CDR2 sequences are SGHTA and FQGNSA. In DNA, the CDR3 is TGTGCCAGCAGCTTCAGTTGGGGGAGCAATCAGCCCCAGCATTTT. Its protein product is CASSFSWGSNQPQHF.

This clonotype was seen a single time. This chain joins TRBV7-9 and TRBJ2-3, with D perhaps matching TRBD1 (6 bases). From germline, CDR1 is SEHNR and CDR2 FQNEAQ (reference sequence). V shed 5 bases and J shed 2 bases, with 14 bases lying between them. The CDR3 extends over 15 amino acids. The CDR3, as DNA: TGTGCCAGCAGCGCGACAGGCCGCTTCACAGATACGCAGTATTTT. It is translated as CASSATGRFTDTQYF.

This clonotype turned up a few times. This chain links TRBV5-1 with TRBJ2-3; D possibly corresponds to TRBD2 (6 bases). Germline lookup yields CDR1 SGHRS and CDR2 YFSETQ. The CDR3 has 13 residues. V was clipped by 0 bases and J by 6 bases, with 8 bases between them. The CDR3 protein is CASSLAGVDTQYF. Here the CDR3 DNA reads TGCGCCAGCAGCTTGGCGGGGGTCGATACGCAGTATTTT.

This clonotype was counted many times. The gene calls are TRBV28 and TRBJ2-5, with 8 bases identical to TRBD1. The CDR3 has 13 amino acids. Germline V gives CDR1 MDHEN, CDR2 SYDVKM. V was clipped by 6 bases and J by 4 bases; unmatched bases: 4. As DNA, the CDR3 is TGTGCCAGCAGGTCAGGGGGCAGAGAGACCCAGTACTTC. It yields the protein CASRSGGRETQYF.

The genes are TRBV28 and TRBJ2-5; no reliable D call. V lost 7 bases and J lost 6, with 15 bases in between. The CDR3 loop spans 13 amino acids. Germline V CDR1 and CDR2: MDHEN, SYDVKM. The CDR3 nucleotides are TGTGCCAGCACCTCCGGGCGTATGAAGACCCAGTACTTC. Translation gives CASTSGRMKTQYF.

This clonotype came up once. The V gene is TRBV6-1, the J gene TRBJ1-5; 7 bases match TRBD1. The trim removed 1 base at V and 9 bases at J, leaving 9 bases unmatched. This CDR3 contains 15 residues. Germline V gene lookup returns CDR1 MNHNS and CDR2 SASEGT. The CDR3 loop reads CASSEDRDRFRPQHF. The CDR3 DNA sequence: TGTGCCAGCAGTGAAGACCGGGACAGATTTAGGCCCCAGCATTTT.

At least ten counts were recorded for this clonotype. This chain joins TRBV9 and TRBJ2-2; the match to TRBD2 covers 9 bases. The CDR3 is made up of 16 amino acids. CDR1 is SGDLS and CDR2 is YYNGEE in the germline V gene. Unmatched junction bases numbered 2, after V lost 0 bases and J lost 2 bases. The chain's CDR3 is CASSVDSGGNTGELFF. CDR3 coding DNA: TGTGCCAGCAGCGTAGATAGCGGGGGCAACACCGGGGAGCTGTTTTTT.

The rearrangement uses TRBV24-1 and TRBJ2-7; TRBD1 matches at 8 bases. Germline CDR1 KGHDR, CDR2 SFDVKD. Trimming took 2 bases from V and 1 from J; bases not matched to a gene: 9. CDR3 size: 17 residues. The CDR3, as DNA: TGTGCCACCAGTGATTACCCGGACAGGGTCGGGTCCTACGAGCAGTACTTC. Its translation is CATSDYPDRVGSYEQYF.

The DNA of the CDR3 is TGTGCCAGCAGTACTAGCGTCCAAGAGACCCAGTACTTC. Translation: CASSTSVQETQYF. This chain joins TRBV7-2 and TRBJ2-5; 7 nucleotides align to TRBD2. J was trimmed by 1 base and V by 6 bases; bases with no gene match: 2. CDR1 and CDR2 (germline): SGHTA, FQGNSA. This CDR3 region has 13 residues.

V and J are TRBV28 and TRBJ2-1; 9 bases line up with TRBD2. Germline CDR1 is MDHEN and CDR2 is SYDVKM. The CDR3 spans 15 residues. V was pared by 7 bases and J by 5 bases, with 9 bases of the junction left unmatched. In DNA, the CDR3 is TGTGCCAGCACTGGAGCGGGAGGAGGGAACAATGAGCAGTTCTTC. The encoded protein is CASTGAGGGNNEQFF. Based on the CDR3 plus reference TRBV28 and TRBJ2-1, the full variable domain is DVKVTQSSRYLVKRTGEKVFLECVQDMDHENMFWYRQDPGLGLRLIYFSYDVKMKEKGDIPEGYSVSREKKERFSLILESASTNQTSMYLCASTGAGGGNNEQFFGPGTRLTVL.

The table lists this clonotype with many counts. The CDR3 spells CASSTGRDNEKLFF. CDR3 DNA: TGTGCCAGCAGTACAGGGCGGGATAATGAAAAACTGTTTTTT. The chain is built from TRBV28 and TRBJ1-4, with a tentative D call TRBD1 (6 bases). Trimming left V 5 bases short and J 4 bases short, with 11 bases between. The CDR3 consists of 14 residues. The V gene's germline CDR1 is MDHEN and CDR2 SYDVKM. The variable domain in full, completed from reference TRBV28 and TRBJ1-4, reads DVKVTQSSRYLVKRTGEKVFLECVQDMDHENMFWYRQDPGLGLRLIYFSYDVKMKEKGDIPEGYSVSREKKERFSLILESASTNQTSMYLCASSTGRDNEKLFFGSGTQLSVL.

This clonotype has ten or more counts. This chain uses TRBV4-3 with TRBJ2-2; no clear D gene. V was shortened by 4 bases and J by 4 bases, with 7 bases between the two germline ends. Germline values: CDR1 LGHNA, CDR2 YSLEER. CDR3 size: 13 residues. The CDR3 DNA is TGCGCCAGCAGCCTAGAACTCACCGGGGAGCTGTTTTTT. Translation: CASSLELTGELFF.

This clonotype showed up many times. The V and J genes are TRBV20-1 and TRBJ1-6; 10 nucleotides align to TRBD1. V lost 3 bases and J lost 8; bases outside the gene matches: 4. The CDR3 has 14 amino acids. From germline, CDR1 is DFQATT and CDR2 SNEGSKA (reference sequence). The DNA for the CDR3 is TGCAGTGCTAGGCCCGGGACAGGGGATTCACCCCTCCACTTT. Amino acid sequence: CSARPGTGDSPLHF.

V and J are TRBV4-2 and TRBJ2-7; the D is unclear. This CDR3 contains 12 residues. The germline V and J ends were trimmed by 0 bases and 4 bases, with 4 bases remaining between them. CDR1 and CDR2 from the germline V gene are LGHNA and YNFKEQ. This CDR3 is CASSQEGYEQYF. The CDR3, as DNA: TGTGCCAGCAGCCAAGAGGGTTACGAGCAGTACTTC.